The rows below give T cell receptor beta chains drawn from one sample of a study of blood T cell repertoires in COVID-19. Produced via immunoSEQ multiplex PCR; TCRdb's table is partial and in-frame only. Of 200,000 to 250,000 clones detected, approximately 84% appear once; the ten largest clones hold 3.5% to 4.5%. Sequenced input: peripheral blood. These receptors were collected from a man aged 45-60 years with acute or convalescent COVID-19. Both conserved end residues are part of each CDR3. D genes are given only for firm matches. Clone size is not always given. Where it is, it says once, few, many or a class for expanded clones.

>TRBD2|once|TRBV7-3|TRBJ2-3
TGTGCCAGCAGCTTAGGCTTACTAGCGGGGGGCCCAGATACGCAGTATTTT
CASSLGLLAGGPDTQYF
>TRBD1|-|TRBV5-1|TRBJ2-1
TGCGCCAGCAGGCCTCCGGGACAGGGGGGGAATGAGCAGTTCTTC
CASRPPGQGGNEQFF
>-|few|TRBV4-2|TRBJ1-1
TGTGCCAGCAGCCAAGATACAGGGCAGGGCACTGAAGCTTTCTTT
CASSQDTGQGTEAFF
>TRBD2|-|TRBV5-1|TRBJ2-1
TGCGCCAGCAGCCCTGCAGGGTTTGGCGGGGGGAATGGTGAGCAGTTCTTC
CASSPAGFGGGNGEQFF
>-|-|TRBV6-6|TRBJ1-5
TGTGCCAGCAGTTATACAGGCTTCAATCAGCCCCAGCATTTT
CASSYTGFNQPQHF
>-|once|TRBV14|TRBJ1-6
TGTGCCAGCAGCTCGCGGGGGCAATCATCACCCCTCCACTTT
CASSSRGQSSPLHF
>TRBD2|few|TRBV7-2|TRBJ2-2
TGTGCCAGCACCCCTTTAGCGGGAGGAGGATCCGGGGAGCTGTTTTTT
CASTPLAGGGSGELFF
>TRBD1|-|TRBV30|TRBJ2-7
TGTGCCTGGACGTACCTCCGGGACAGGGGCTACGAGCAGTACTTC
CAWTYLRDRGYEQYF
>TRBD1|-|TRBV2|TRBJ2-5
TGTGCCAGCAGTAGGGACAGGGAAACGGAGACCCAGTACTTC
CASSRDRETETQYF
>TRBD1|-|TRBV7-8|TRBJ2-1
TGTGCCAGCAGCTTCCGAAACCCTCCGGGACAGGGGTGGGGTGATGAGCAGTTCTTC
CASSFRNPPGQGWGDEQFF
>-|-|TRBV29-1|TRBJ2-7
TGCAGCGTTGCGCGAGGTGGCGAGCAGTACTTC
CSVARGGEQYF
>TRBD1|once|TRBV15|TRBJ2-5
TGTGCCACCAGCAGAAGGGGGCAACAAGAGACCCAGTACTTC
CATSRRGQQETQYF
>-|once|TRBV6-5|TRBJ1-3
TGTGCCAGCAGTCTTAACAGGGTCGGAAACACCATATATTTT
CASSLNRVGNTIYF
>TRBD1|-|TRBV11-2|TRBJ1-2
TGTGCCAGCAGCTATAGACAGGGCGCCTATGGCTACACCTTC
CASSYRQGAYGYTF
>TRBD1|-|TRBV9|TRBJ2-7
TGTGCCAGCAGCACAAGGACAGGGGACGCCTACGAGCAGTACTTC
CASSTRTGDAYEQYF
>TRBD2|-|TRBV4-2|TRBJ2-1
TGTGCCAGCAGCCAAGGGACTAGCGGGTCTTACAATGAGCAGTTCTTC
CASSQGTSGSYNEQFF
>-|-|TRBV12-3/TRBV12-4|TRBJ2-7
TGTGCCAGCAGTTTATATAACGGCGAGCAGTACTTC
CASSLYNGEQYF
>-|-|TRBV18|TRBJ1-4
TGTGCCAGCTCACCGAGGTCTCAGAGTACTAATGAAAAACTGTTTTTT
CASSPRSQSTNEKLFF
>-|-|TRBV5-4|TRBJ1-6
TGTGCCAGCAGCTTGGGGGCGAACTCCTATAATTCACCCCTCCACTTT
CASSLGANSYNSPLHF
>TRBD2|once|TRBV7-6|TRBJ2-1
TGTGCCAGCAGCTTACCGGGACTAATCAATGAGCAGTTCTTC
CASSLPGLINEQFF
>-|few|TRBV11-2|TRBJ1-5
TGTGCCAGCAGCTTAGGAGGCCGCTCCGGGCAGCCCCAGCATTTT
CASSLGGRSGQPQHF
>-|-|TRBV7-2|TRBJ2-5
TGTGCCAGCAGCTACAGCGGCCAAGAGACCCAGTACTTC
CASSYSGQETQYF
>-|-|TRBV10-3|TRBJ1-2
TGTGCCATCAGTAAAGGAGAGACGCTTGGATCCACACTATGGGGCTACACCTTC
CAISKGETLGSTLWGYTF
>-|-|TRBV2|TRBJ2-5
TGTGCCAGCAGTACTATGGCCCCCCAAGAGACCCAGTACTTC
CASSTMAPQETQYF
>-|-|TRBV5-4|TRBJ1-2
TGTGCCAGCAGCTTGGTAAATTTCTATGGCTACACCTTC
CASSLVNFYGYTF
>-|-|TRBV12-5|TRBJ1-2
TGTGCTAGTGGTTTGGTCGAGGTTCTCGGCTATGGCTACACCTTC
CASGLVEVLGYGYTF
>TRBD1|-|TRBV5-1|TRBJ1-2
TGCGCCAGCAGCTTGGCGACAGGGCATGGCTACACCTTC
CASSLATGHGYTF
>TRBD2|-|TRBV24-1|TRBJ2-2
TGTGCCACCAGTGACCCGGGACTAGCCGAGACCGGGGAGCTGTTTTTT
CATSDPGLAETGELFF
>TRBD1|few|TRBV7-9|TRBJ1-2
TGTGCCAGCAGCCACAGATACCGGGACAGGAACTATGGCTACACCTTC
CASSHRYRDRNYGYTF
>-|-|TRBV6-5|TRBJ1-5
TGTGCCAGCAGACCTACAGGGAATCAGCCCCAGCATTTT
CASRPTGNQPQHF
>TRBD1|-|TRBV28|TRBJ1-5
TGTGCCAGCAGTTTGTATGCCGGGACAGGGTTTCCTCAGCCCCAGCATTTT
CASSLYAGTGFPQPQHF
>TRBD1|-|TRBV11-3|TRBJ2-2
TGTGCCAGCAGCTACCGGGACAGGGGATATACCGGGGAGCTGTTTTTT
CASSYRDRGYTGELFF
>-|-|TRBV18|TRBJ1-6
TGTGCCAGCTCCCCTGACATCAGATGGAATTCACCCCTCCACTTT
CASSPDIRWNSPLHF
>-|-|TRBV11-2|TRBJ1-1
TGTGCCACTTCCCCCCGACGACAGTCCTACACTGAAGCTTTCTTT
CATSPRRQSYTEAFF
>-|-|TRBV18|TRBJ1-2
TGTGCCAGCTCACCTTCGGACAGCTATGGCTACACCTTC
CASSPSDSYGYTF
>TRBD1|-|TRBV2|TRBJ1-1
TGTGCCGGGGGACAGGGGAACACTGAAGCTTTCTTT
CAGGQGNTEAFF
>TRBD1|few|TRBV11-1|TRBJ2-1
TGTGCCAGCAGCCTACCGGGACAGGTCTACAATGAGCAGTTCTTC
CASSLPGQVYNEQFF
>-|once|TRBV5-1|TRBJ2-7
TGCGCCAGCAGCTTTTGGGGAGAGAACTACGAGCAGTACTTC
CASSFWGENYEQYF
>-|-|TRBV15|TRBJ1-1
TGTGCCACCAGCAGCAACATCCCCGTCCACACTGAAGCTTTCTTT
CATSSNIPVHTEAFF
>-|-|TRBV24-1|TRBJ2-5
TGTGCCACCGCCTCTATGGAGACCCAGTACTTC
CATASMETQYF
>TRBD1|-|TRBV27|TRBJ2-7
TGTGCCAGCGGAAGGAGACAGGGAGAAACCTCCTACGAGCAGTACTTC
CASGRRQGETSYEQYF
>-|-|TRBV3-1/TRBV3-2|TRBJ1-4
TGTGCCAGCAGCCAGACGACAGACGGAAAACTGTTTTTT
CASSQTTDGKLFF
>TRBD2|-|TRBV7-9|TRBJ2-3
TGTGCCAGCAGCTTGGGGACTAGCGGGGGCGCGGCGGATACGCAGTATTTT
CASSLGTSGGAADTQYF
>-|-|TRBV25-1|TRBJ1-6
TGTGCCAGCAGTGTCAATAATTCACCCCTCCACTTT
CASSVNNSPLHF
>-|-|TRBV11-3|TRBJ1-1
TGTGCCAGCAGCTTAGAGGAAGGGGCTGAAGCTTTCTTT
CASSLEEGAEAFF
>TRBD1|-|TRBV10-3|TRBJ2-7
TGTGCCATCAGTACCCCCGGGACAGGGGACTCCTACGAGCAGTACTTC
CAISTPGTGDSYEQYF
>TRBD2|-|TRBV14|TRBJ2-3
TGTGCCAGCAGCCTGCTAACGGGGGGGGATACGCAGTATTTT
CASSLLTGGDTQYF
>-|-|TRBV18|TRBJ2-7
TGTGCCAGCTCACCACCGGGAGTAAGAAACGAGCAGTACTTC
CASSPPGVRNEQYF
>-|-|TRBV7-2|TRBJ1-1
TGTGCCAGCAGCTTAGAACGCGGGAACACTGAAGCTTTCTTT
CASSLERGNTEAFF
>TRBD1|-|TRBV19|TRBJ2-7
TGTGCCAGTAGCCAACTCCTGACAGGGACCTACGGACACGAGCAGTACTTC
CASSQLLTGTYGHEQYF
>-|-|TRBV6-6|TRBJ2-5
TGTGCCAGCAGTTATCCTGGGGGCGATGAGACCCAGTACTTC
CASSYPGGDETQYF
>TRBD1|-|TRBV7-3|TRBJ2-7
TGTGCCAGCAGCTTGGGACAGGGGGCTGGCTACGAGCAGTACTTC
CASSLGQGAGYEQYF
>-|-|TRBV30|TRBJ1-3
TGTGCCCGTCAGGTGGGTGCTGGAAACACCATATATTTT
CARQVGAGNTIYF